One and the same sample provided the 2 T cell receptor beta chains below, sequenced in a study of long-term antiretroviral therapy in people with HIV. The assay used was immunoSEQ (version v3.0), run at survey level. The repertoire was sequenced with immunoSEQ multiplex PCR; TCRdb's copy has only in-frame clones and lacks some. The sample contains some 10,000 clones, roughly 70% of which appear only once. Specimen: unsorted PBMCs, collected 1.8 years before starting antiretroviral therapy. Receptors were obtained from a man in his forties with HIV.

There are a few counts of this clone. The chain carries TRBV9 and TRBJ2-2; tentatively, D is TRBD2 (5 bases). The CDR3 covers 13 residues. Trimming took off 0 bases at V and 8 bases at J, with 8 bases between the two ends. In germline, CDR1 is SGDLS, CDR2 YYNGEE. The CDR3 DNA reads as TGTGCCAGCAGCGTAGCTAGCTTTGGGGAGCTGTTTTTT. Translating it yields CASSVASFGELFF.

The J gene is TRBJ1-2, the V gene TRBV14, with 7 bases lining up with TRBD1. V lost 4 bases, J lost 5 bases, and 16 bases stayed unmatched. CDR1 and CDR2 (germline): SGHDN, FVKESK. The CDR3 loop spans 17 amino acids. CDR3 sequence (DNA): TGTGCCAGCAGCCCTTTACGGGGACGAGACAGGGCATATGGCTACACCTTC. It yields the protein CASSPLRGRDRAYGYTF.